The next 31 T cell receptor beta chains were all read from a single sample in a study of blood T cell repertoires in COVID-19. Assay: immunoSEQ multiplex PCR; the TCRdb copy retains only in-frame clones and omits some. The table shows about 200,000 clones, with approximately 85% occurring only once. The material sequenced was peripheral blood. The receptors were sampled from a woman of 80 years or more with acute or convalescent COVID-19.

This rearrangement joins TRBV6-5 to TRBJ2-5, with a tentative D call TRBD1 (5 bases). Trimming stripped 2 bases from V and 5 bases from J, with 12 bases between. CDR3 length: 14 amino acids. The germline V gene has CDR1 MNHEY and CDR2 SVGAGI. Here the CDR3 DNA reads TGTGCCAGCAGTTACCAGGGAAGTTATGAGACCCAGTACTTC. This encodes CASSYQGSYETQYF.

The chain combines TRBV6-5 with TRBJ2-2; perhaps TRBD1 as D (5 bases). The CDR3 length is 15 residues. Germline assignment: CDR1 MNHEY and CDR2 SVGAGI. Trimming took 0 bases from V and 7 from J, leaving 12 bases between them. The CDR3 sequence: CASSYSRTMVGELFF. In nucleotides, the CDR3 is TGTGCCAGCAGTTACTCGAGGACAATGGTCGGGGAGCTGTTTTTT.

The chain links TRBV19 to TRBJ1-4, with D perhaps TRBD1 (6 bases). CDR3 size: 14 residues. V lost 5 bases, J lost 7 bases, and 14 bases lay in between. CDR1 is LNHDA, CDR2 SQIVND, per germline (reference sequence). The CDR3 DNA is TGTGCCAGTAGTTCGTTGGGGGCAGCTGAAAAACTGTTTTTT. Its translation: CASSSLGAAEKLFF.

The chain recombines TRBV7-9 with TRBJ2-1; a weak D match, TRBD2 (5 bases). Germline-derived CDR1 and CDR2 are SEHNR and FQNEAQ (reference sequence). The CDR3 has 13 residues. V was pared by 4 bases and J by 3 bases, with 7 bases between. The CDR3 DNA sequence: TGTGCCAGCAGCTCGGCGGGCTACAATGAGCAGTTCTTC. Protein product: CASSSAGYNEQFF.

The chain couples TRBV7-9 to TRBJ1-2, with 7 bases that match TRBD1. Germline values: CDR1 SEHNR, CDR2 FQNEAQ (reference sequence). With 3 bases clipped from V and 5 bases from J, the junction kept 3 bases outside the gene matches. This CDR3 region has 13 residues. Here the CDR3 reads CASSLAGGYGYTF. The CDR3 bases are TGTGCCAGCAGCTTGGCAGGGGGTTATGGCTACACCTTC.

The chain joins TRBV10-1 to TRBJ1-6, with 9 nucleotides matching TRBD1. Germline trimming cut 5 bases from V and 9 bases from J; bases unmatched to any gene: 8. The CDR3 is 15 amino acids. Germline V CDR1 and CDR2: WNHNN, SYGVQD (reference sequence). In DNA, the CDR3 is TGCGCCAGCAGTCGGGAGACAGGGGGTAGTTCACCCCTCCACTTT. This gives the protein CASSRETGGSSPLHF.

The chain couples TRBV27 to TRBJ1-1, with a weak D call TRBD1 (5 bases). Trimming shortened V by 0 bases and J by 1 base, and 12 bases separated the two germline ends. This CDR3 is built from 16 residues. Germline V gene sequence: CDR1 MNHEY, CDR2 SMNVEV (reference sequence). CDR3 in amino acids: CASSLSAGTGNTEAFF. The CDR3 coding sequence is TGTGCCAGCAGTTTATCTGCCGGGACTGGGAACACTGAAGCTTTCTTT.

There are a few counts of this clone. The chain couples TRBV5-1 to TRBJ2-7, with 13 nucleotides matching TRBD2. The CDR3 is made up of 14 amino acids. The germline CDR1 and CDR2 sequences are SGHRS and YFSETQ. V lost 4 bases and J lost 5; bases outside the gene matches: 3. CDR3 bases: TGCGCCAGCAGCCCGGGACTAGCGGGGCACGAGCAGTACTTC. Translated, it gives CASSPGLAGHEQYF.

J is TRBJ2-3 and V is TRBV7-2; weak D call: TRBD1 (5 bases). The V gene lost 3 bases and the J gene lost 6 bases, with 13 bases spanning the gap. CDR1 is SGHTA, CDR2 FQGNSA, per germline. The CDR3 consists of 14 residues. The CDR3 bases are TGTGCCAGCAGCTTCGACGAACAGGCCGATACGCAGTATTTT. It specifies CASSFDEQADTQYF.

The gene calls are TRBV24-1 and TRBJ2-2; 9 bases agree with TRBD1. Germline V gene lookup returns CDR1 KGHDR and CDR2 SFDVKD. The junction had 3 bases not matched to a gene; V was cut back by 10 bases and J by 4 bases. The length of the CDR3 is 13 residues. CDR3 DNA: TGTGCCACAAGGGACAGGGCCACCGGGGAGCTGTTTTTT. This translates into CATRDRATGELFF.

The chain is built from TRBV7-9 and TRBJ2-7; 7 bases align to TRBD1. The CDR3 spans 14 residues. V trimming: 6 bases; J trimming: 0 bases; junction bases outside the gene matches: 5. The germline gives CDR1 SEHNR, CDR2 FQNEAQ (reference sequence). The CDR3 sequence: CASRATGVSYEQYF. In nucleotides, the CDR3 is TGTGCCAGCAGGGCCACAGGGGTCTCCTACGAGCAGTACTTC.

This chain uses TRBV27 with TRBJ1-5, with 7 positions matching TRBD1. CDR1 is MNHEY and CDR2 is SMNVEV in the germline V gene (reference sequence). The V segment lost 2 bases and the J segment 8 bases; nucleotides outside the gene matches: 3. The CDR3 runs to 13 residues. The CDR3, as DNA: TGTGCCAGCAGTTTAAGGGGGCTTGAGCCCCAGCATTTT. This sequence encodes CASSLRGLEPQHF.

The V and J genes are TRBV6-5 and TRBJ1-2; D gene unclear. This CDR3 contains 13 residues. Germline CDR1 and CDR2: MNHEY and SVGAGI. V lost 7 bases to trimming and J lost 8 bases, with 17 bases between them. The CDR3 sequence is CASTPRGWRGYTF. The CDR3, as DNA: TGTGCCAGCACCCCTCGAGGGTGGCGGGGCTACACCTTC.

The chain joins TRBV19 to TRBJ2-6, with 14 bases aligning to TRBD2. Losses at the gene ends were 0 bases for V and 3 bases for J; bases not matched to a gene: 10. The CDR3 is made up of 21 amino acids. Germline V gives CDR1 LNHDA, CDR2 SQIVND (reference sequence). The CDR3, as DNA: TGTGCCAGTAGTATAGATCGTTCGGGACTAGCGGGAGTAAGTGGGGCCAACGTCCTGACTTTC. This encodes CASSIDRSGLAGVSGANVLTF.

The chain recombines TRBV7-2 with TRBJ2-5, with 13 bases that match TRBD2. This CDR3 has 17 amino acids. CDR1 SGHTA and CDR2 FQGNSA come from the germline V gene. Losses at the gene ends were 10 bases for V and 5 bases for J; bases not matched to a gene: 16. The CDR3: CATLGLAGDHGWETQYF. CDR3 nucleotides: TGTGCCACCTTAGGACTAGCGGGGGATCATGGATGGGAGACCCAGTACTTC.

The chain's CDR3 is CAISRDSSSYEQYF. The CDR3 DNA is TGTGCCATCAGTCGGGACTCCAGCTCCTACGAGCAGTACTTC. The chain has TRBV10-3 and TRBJ2-7; tentatively, D is TRBD2 (6 bases). The CDR3 covers 14 residues. The V and J ends lost 5 bases and 0 bases respectively, with 11 bases between them. Germline CDR1 reads ENHRY; CDR2 reads SYGVKD.

The DNA of the CDR3 is TGTGCCAGCAGCGTAATACCAGGGGGCGGGGTTGAGCAGTTCTTC. Encoded protein: CASSVIPGGGVEQFF. This chain links TRBV9 with TRBJ2-1; 8 bases are shared with TRBD1. In germline, CDR1 is SGDLS, CDR2 YYNGEE. Trimming at V came to 1 base and at J to 9 bases, leaving 9 bases not matched to a gene. This CDR3 is 15 amino acids long. Together with reference TRBV9 and TRBJ2-1, the CDR3 gives the full variable domain: DSGVTQTPKHLITATGQRVTLRCSPRSGDLSVYWYQQSLDQGLQFLIQYYNGEERAKGNILERFSAQQFPDLHSELNLSSLELGDSALYFCASSVIPGGGVEQFFGPGTRLTVL.

The V gene is TRBV19, the J gene TRBJ2-1, with D possibly matching TRBD1 (5 bases). V lost 4 bases and J lost 0, with 13 bases in between. The CDR3 runs 16 residues. The germline V gene has CDR1 LNHDA and CDR2 SQIVND (reference sequence). CDR3 sequence: CASSTVPTASYNEQFF. Here the CDR3 DNA reads TGTGCCAGTAGTACCGTTCCGACAGCCTCCTACAATGAGCAGTTCTTC.

This clone was detected once. Other nucleotide sequences from this sample produce the same CDR3. The chain is built from TRBV7-3 and TRBJ2-5; D is ambiguous. This CDR3 spans 13 amino acids. Germline CDR1 is SGHTA and CDR2 is FQGTGA. Trimming took off 5 bases at V and 4 bases at J, with 11 bases between the two ends. CDR3 bases: TGTGCCAGCAGCCCAGGTTCAGGAGAGACCCAGTACTTC. It codes for CASSPGSGETQYF.

This rearrangement joins TRBV5-6 to TRBJ1-2; 9 positions agree with TRBD1. V gave up 5 bases and J gave up 4 bases; unmatched junction bases: 9. The CDR3 totals 15 residues. Germline V gene sequence: CDR1 SGHDT, CDR2 YYEEEE. CDR3 nucleotides: TGTGCCAGCAGGGAGACAGGGGGTGCGGTCTATGGCTACACCTTC. It yields the protein CASRETGGAVYGYTF.

The rearrangement uses TRBV20-1 and TRBJ2-1; 9 nucleotides agree with TRBD2. The germline gives CDR1 DFQATT, CDR2 SNEGSKA (reference sequence). With 3 bases clipped from V and 4 bases from J, the junction kept 4 bases outside the gene matches. The CDR3 has 14 amino acids. The CDR3: CSASYLAGYNEQFF. As DNA, the CDR3 is TGCAGTGCTAGTTACCTAGCGGGGTACAATGAGCAGTTCTTC.

The genes are TRBV13 and TRBJ2-1; D not resolved. Trimming stripped 2 bases from V and 4 bases from J, with 12 bases between. Germline loops: CDR1 PRHDT, CDR2 FYEKMQ (reference sequence). The CDR3 is made up of 15 amino acids. The CDR3 sequence: CASSLWVGGYNEQFF. The CDR3 DNA is TGTGCCAGCAGCTTATGGGTCGGCGGATACAATGAGCAGTTCTTC. Supplemented by reference TRBV13 and TRBJ2-1, the full variable domain reads AAGVIQSPRHLIKEKRETATLKCYPIPRHDTVYWYQQGPGQDPQFLISFYEKMQSDKGSIPDRFSAQQFSDYHSELNMSSLELGDSALYFCASSLWVGGYNEQFFGPGTRLTVL.

V and J are TRBV11-3 and TRBJ2-3, with 8 bases matching TRBD1. The J segment lost 2 bases and the V segment lost 5 bases, leaving 6 bases of the junction unmatched. CDR1 and CDR2 from the germline V gene are SGHNT and YENEEA. The CDR3 totals 15 residues. The CDR3 protein is CASSPGDRYTDTQYF. The CDR3 DNA follows: TGTGCCAGCAGCCCCGGGGACAGGTACACAGATACGCAGTATTTT.

The chain employs TRBV19 and TRBJ2-5, with TRBD2 matching over 12 bases. The CDR3 length is 18 residues. The germline V gene has CDR1 LNHDA and CDR2 SQIVND (reference sequence). V gave up 2 bases and J gave up 4 bases; unmatched junction bases: 11. Here the CDR3 reads CASSIYPRLAGATETQYF. In nucleotides, the CDR3 is TGTGCCAGTAGTATATACCCCCGACTAGCGGGAGCTACAGAGACCCAGTACTTC.

The chain carries TRBV7-9 and TRBJ1-1; TRBD1 agrees at 10 bases. The V gene's germline CDR1 is SEHNR and CDR2 FQNEAQ (reference sequence). There are 13 residues in the CDR3. J lost 7 bases, V lost 3 bases, and 2 bases had no gene match. The CDR3 loop is CASSLGQGSEAFF. In nucleotides, the CDR3 is TGTGCCAGCAGCTTGGGACAGGGGAGTGAAGCTTTCTTT.

This chain connects TRBV18 to TRBJ2-7; 8 bases are a match to TRBD1. This CDR3 spans 17 amino acids. V lost 1 base to trimming and J lost 0 bases; unmatched junction nucleotides: 8. Germline lookup yields CDR1 KGHSH and CDR2 LQKENI. This chain's CDR3 is CASSPRPDRVDSYEQYF. Here the CDR3 DNA reads TGTGCCAGCTCACCACGTCCGGACAGGGTCGACTCCTACGAGCAGTACTTC.

The chain carries TRBV5-4 and TRBJ1-6; tentative D call: TRBD1 (6 bases). Germline CDR1 is SGHNT and CDR2 is YYREEE (reference sequence). The CDR3 contains 14 residues. V gave up 2 bases and J gave up 8 bases, with 11 bases separating them. CDR3 loop: CASSLQGDYSPLHF. CDR3 in DNA: TGTGCCAGCAGCTTACAGGGTGATTATTCACCCCTCCACTTT.

V is TRBV18 and J is TRBJ1-2; D gene ambiguous. In germline, CDR1 is KGHSH, CDR2 LQKENI. The CDR3 consists of 14 residues. The germline V and J ends were trimmed by 4 bases and 2 bases, with 11 bases remaining between them. In DNA, the CDR3 is TGTGCCAGCTCACTTAACCGAGCCAACTATGGCTACACCTTC. Translating gives CASSLNRANYGYTF.

The V gene is TRBV5-6, the J gene TRBJ2-7; 7 bases are a match to TRBD1. This CDR3 is 15 amino acids long. The germline gives CDR1 SGHDT, CDR2 YYEEEE. The junction had 10 bases not matched to a gene; V was cut back by 4 bases and J by 3 bases. The CDR3 nucleotides read TGTGCCAGCAGCCGGCCGGTAGACAGGGACTACGAGCAGTACTTC. Encoded protein: CASSRPVDRDYEQYF.

As regards this clone: Sequence at one end of the junction differs from germline and may be a read error. The CDR3, as DNA: TGTGCCAGTCGTATAGCAGGGACAGGGCCTTCACCCCTCCACTTT. Amino acids: CASRIAGTGPSPLHF. The rearrangement links TRBV19 to TRBJ1-6, with 9 bases lining up with TRBD1. In germline, CDR1 is LNHDA, CDR2 SQIVND (reference sequence). The CDR3 is 15 amino acids.

Comment on this clone: The identical CDR3 is also encoded by other nucleotide sequences in the sample. CDR3 nucleotide sequence: TGCGCCAGCAGCTCGCAAGGGGGAAACACTGAAGCTTTCTTT. Its translation is CASSSQGGNTEAFF. The rearrangement joins TRBV5-1 to TRBJ1-1, with D perhaps matching TRBD1 (6 bases). The CDR3 length is 14 residues. The germline V gene has CDR1 SGHRS and CDR2 YFSETQ. Trimming shortened V by 3 bases and J by 2 bases, and 11 bases separated the two germline ends.